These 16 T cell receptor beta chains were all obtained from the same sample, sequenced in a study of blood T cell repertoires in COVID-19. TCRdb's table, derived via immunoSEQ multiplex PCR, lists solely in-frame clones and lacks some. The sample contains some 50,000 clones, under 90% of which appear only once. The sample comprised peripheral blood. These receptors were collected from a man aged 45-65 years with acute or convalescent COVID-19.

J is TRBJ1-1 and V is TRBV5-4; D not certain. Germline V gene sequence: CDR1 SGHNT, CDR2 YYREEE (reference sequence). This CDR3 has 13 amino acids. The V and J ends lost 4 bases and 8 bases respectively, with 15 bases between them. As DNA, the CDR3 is TGTGCCAGCAGCACTAGGGCGTTCCCCGAAGCTTTCTTT. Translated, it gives CASSTRAFPEAFF.

Here the CDR3 DNA reads TGTGCCAGCAGCCCACAGGAGACGGGCTCTGGAAACACCATATATTTT. Its protein product is CASSPQETGSGNTIYF. The rearrangement links TRBV7-8 to TRBJ1-3, with D perhaps matching TRBD1 (5 bases). This CDR3 is 16 amino acids long. The ends were cut back, 5 bases at V and 0 bases at J, with 14 bases in the middle. Germline-derived CDR1 and CDR2 are SGHVS and FQNEAQ.

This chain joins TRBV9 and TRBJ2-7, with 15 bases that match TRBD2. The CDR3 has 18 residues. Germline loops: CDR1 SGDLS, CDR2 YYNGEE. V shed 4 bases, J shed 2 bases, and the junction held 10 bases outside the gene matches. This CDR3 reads CASSPNRTSGRDPYEQYF. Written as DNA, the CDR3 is TGTGCCAGCAGCCCGAATAGGACTAGCGGGAGGGACCCCTACGAGCAGTACTTC.

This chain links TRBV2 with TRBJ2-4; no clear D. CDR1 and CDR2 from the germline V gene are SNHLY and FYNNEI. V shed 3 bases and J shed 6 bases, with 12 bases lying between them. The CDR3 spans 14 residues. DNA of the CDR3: TGTGCCAGCAGTGACTCTGTCAGTGGAAACATTCAGTACTTC. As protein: CASSDSVSGNIQYF. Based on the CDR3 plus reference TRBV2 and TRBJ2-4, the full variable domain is EPEVTQTPSHQVTQMGQEVILRCVPISNHLYFYWYRQILGQKVEFLVSFYNNEISEKSEIFDDQFSVERPDGSNFTLKIRSTKLEDSAMYFCASSDSVSGNIQYFGAGTRLSVL.

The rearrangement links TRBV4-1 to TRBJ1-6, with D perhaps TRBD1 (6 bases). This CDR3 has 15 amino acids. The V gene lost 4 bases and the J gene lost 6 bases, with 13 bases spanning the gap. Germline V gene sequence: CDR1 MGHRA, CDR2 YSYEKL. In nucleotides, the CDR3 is TGCGCCAGCAGCCCCTCACAGGGAAGTAATTCACCCCTCCACTTT. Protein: CASSPSQGSNSPLHF.

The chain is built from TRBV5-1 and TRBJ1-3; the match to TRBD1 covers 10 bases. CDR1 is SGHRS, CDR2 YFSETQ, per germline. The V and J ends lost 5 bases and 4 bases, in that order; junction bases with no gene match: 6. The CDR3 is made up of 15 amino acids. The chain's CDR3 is CASRTDRGPGNTIYF. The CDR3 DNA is TGCGCCAGCAGGACCGACAGGGGGCCAGGAAACACCATATATTTT. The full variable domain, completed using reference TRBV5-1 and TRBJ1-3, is KAGVTQTPRYLIKTRGQQVTLSCSPISGHRSVSWYQQTPGQGLQFLFEYFSETQRNKGNFPGRFSGRQFSNSRSEMNVSTLELGDSALYLCASRTDRGPGNTIYFGEGSWLTVV.

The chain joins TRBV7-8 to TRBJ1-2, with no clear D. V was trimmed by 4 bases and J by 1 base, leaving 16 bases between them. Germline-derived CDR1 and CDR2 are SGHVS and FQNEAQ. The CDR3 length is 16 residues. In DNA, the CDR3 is TGTGCCAGCAGCTCGGCAAATGGACTGAATAACTATGGCTACACCTTC. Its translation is CASSSANGLNNYGYTF.

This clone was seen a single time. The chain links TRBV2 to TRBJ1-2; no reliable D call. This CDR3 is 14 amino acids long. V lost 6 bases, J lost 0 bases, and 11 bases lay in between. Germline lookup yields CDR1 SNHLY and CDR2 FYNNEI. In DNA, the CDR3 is TGTGCCAGCAGGGATTGGGGAGCTAACTATGGCTACACCTTC. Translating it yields CASRDWGANYGYTF. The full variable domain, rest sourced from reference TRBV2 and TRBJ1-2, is EPEVTQTPSHQVTQMGQEVILRCVPISNHLYFYWYRQILGQKVEFLVSFYNNEISEKSEIFDDQFSVERPDGSNFTLKIRSTKLEDSAMYFCASRDWGANYGYTFGSGTRLTVV.

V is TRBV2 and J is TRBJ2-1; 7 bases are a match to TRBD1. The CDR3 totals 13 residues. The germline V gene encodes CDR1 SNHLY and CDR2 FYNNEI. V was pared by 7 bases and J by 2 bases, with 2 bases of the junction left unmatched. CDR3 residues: CASKGGPYNEQFF. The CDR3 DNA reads TGTGCCAGCAAAGGGGGCCCCTACAATGAGCAGTTCTTC. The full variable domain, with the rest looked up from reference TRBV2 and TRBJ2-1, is EPEVTQTPSHQVTQMGQEVILRCVPISNHLYFYWYRQILGQKVEFLVSFYNNEISEKSEIFDDQFSVERPDGSNFTLKIRSTKLEDSAMYFCASKGGPYNEQFFGPGTRLTVL.

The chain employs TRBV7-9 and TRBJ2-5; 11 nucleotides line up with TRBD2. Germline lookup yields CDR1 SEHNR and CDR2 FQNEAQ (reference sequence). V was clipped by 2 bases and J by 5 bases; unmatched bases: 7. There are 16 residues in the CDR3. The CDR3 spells CASSLNSGGATETQYF. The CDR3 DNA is TGTGCCAGCAGCTTAAATAGCGGGGGGGCCACGGAGACCCAGTACTTC.

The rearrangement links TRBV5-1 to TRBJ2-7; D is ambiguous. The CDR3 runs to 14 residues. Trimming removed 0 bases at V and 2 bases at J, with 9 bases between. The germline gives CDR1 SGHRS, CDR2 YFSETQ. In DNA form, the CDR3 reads TGCGCCAGCAGCTTGGGGCAGGCCGCCTACGAGCAGTACTTC. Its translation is CASSLGQAAYEQYF.

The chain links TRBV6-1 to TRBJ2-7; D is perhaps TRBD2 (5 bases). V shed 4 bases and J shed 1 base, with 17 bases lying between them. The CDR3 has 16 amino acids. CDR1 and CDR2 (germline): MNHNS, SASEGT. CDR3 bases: TGTGCCAGCAGTGCCCAGTCTCGGGGAGAGTCCTACGAGCAGTACTTC. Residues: CASSAQSRGESYEQYF.

The DNA for the CDR3 is TGTGCCAGCAGTTTTACAGGGGCCTATGGCTACACCTTC. This translates into CASSFTGAYGYTF. The chain combines TRBV28 with TRBJ1-2; 7 bases match TRBD1. Germline V lookup: CDR1 MDHEN, CDR2 SYDVKM. The junction had 2 bases not matched to a gene; V was cut back by 3 bases and J by 4 bases. The CDR3 spans 13 residues.

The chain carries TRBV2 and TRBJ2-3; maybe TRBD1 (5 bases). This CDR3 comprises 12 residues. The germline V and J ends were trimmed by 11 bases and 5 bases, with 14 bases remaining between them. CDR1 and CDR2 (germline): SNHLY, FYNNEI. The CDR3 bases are TGTGCCCTGAAGGGGTTCGGAGATACGCAGTATTTT. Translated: CALKGFGDTQYF.

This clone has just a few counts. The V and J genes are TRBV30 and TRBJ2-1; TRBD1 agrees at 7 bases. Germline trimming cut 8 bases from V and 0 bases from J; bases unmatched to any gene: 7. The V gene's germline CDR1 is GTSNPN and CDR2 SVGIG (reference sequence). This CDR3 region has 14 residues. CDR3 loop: CAAMTGSSYNEQFF. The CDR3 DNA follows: TGTGCCGCAATGACAGGGAGCTCCTACAATGAGCAGTTCTTC.

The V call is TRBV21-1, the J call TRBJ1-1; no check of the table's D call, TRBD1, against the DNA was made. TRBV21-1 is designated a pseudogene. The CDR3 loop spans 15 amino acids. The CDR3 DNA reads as TGTGCCAGCAGCAAAGGTAGGGGACAGGGGGCTGAAGCTTTCTTT. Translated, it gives CASSKGRGQGAEAFF.